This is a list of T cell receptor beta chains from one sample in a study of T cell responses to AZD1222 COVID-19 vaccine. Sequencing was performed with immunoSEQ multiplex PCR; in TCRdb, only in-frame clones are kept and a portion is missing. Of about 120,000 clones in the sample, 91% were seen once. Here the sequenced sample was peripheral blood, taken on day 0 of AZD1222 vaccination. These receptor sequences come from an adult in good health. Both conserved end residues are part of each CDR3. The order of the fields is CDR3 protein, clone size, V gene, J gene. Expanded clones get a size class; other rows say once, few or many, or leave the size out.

CASKGQGEDEQYF,.,TRBV3-1/TRBV3-2,TRBJ2-7
CATSAAGAAGANVLTF,.,TRBV24-1,TRBJ2-6
CASSLAWQGPYNEQFF,.,TRBV7-6,TRBJ2-1
CSVDWVRNWRNYGYTF,.,TRBV29-1,TRBJ1-2
CASSVEGDGYTF,.,TRBV2,TRBJ1-2
CASSQGTFMAEAFF,.,TRBV5-5,TRBJ1-1
CASRIHRVSTEAFF,.,TRBV19,TRBJ1-1
CASSYSDGQTQYF,.,TRBV6-6,TRBJ2-5
CASSLTLQETQYF,.,TRBV5-1,TRBJ2-5
CASSSTGDYGYTF,.,TRBV3-1/TRBV3-2,TRBJ1-2
CASSTGQGSYEQYF,.,TRBV5-6,TRBJ2-7
CASSQDSYNEQFF,.,TRBV7-8,TRBJ2-1
CASREGNSPLHF,few,TRBV7-9,TRBJ1-6
CASSLGQGAAFF,.,TRBV5-1,TRBJ1-1
CAGGLAGTGELFF,.,TRBV3-1/TRBV3-2,TRBJ2-2
CASSLGLAGVTYEQYF,.,TRBV7-6,TRBJ2-7
CASSLSGTSPGDTQYF,.,TRBV27,TRBJ2-3
CASSLGTPSGNTIYF,once,TRBV5-4,TRBJ1-3
CAITLTEGNTEAFF,.,TRBV10-3,TRBJ1-1
CASSSWGTTGEKLFF,.,TRBV28,TRBJ1-4
CATSRGTNQPQHF,.,TRBV24-1,TRBJ1-5
CASSSQGGRGYTF,.,TRBV7-9,TRBJ1-2
CASSYGLSANTEAFF,.,TRBV6-5,TRBJ1-1
CASSAGQSYEQYF,.,TRBV9,TRBJ2-7
CASRTGTGGQETQYF,.,TRBV5-5,TRBJ2-5
CASSREGDHTGELFF,.,TRBV6-5,TRBJ2-2
CSVSPGQGNQPQHF,.,TRBV29-1,TRBJ1-5
CASSLGDYSYEQYF,.,TRBV5-1,TRBJ2-7
CASSRTPSYEQYF,.,TRBV12-3/TRBV12-4,TRBJ2-7
CASSANTGETGELFF,.,TRBV9,TRBJ2-2
CASRGGGTGSTDTQYF,.,TRBV5-1,TRBJ2-3
CASSSLRSNTEAFF,.,TRBV6-2/TRBV6-3,TRBJ1-1
CASSPYSGGPYEQYF,.,TRBV5-1,TRBJ2-7
CASSYGWNQPQHF,.,TRBV6-5,TRBJ1-5
CASSGTGGAFAEAFF,.,TRBV5-5,TRBJ1-1
CASSSPPRTGISYEQYF,.,TRBV7-9,TRBJ2-7
CASGLTNRGGNEKLFF,.,TRBV12-5,TRBJ1-4
CASSQEVQASYGYTF,.,TRBV4-3,TRBJ1-2